This TCR beta chain was sequenced for a study of T cell repertoires in cytomegalovirus infection. This clonotype was observed a handful of times. Its antigen is unidentified. CDR3 length: 16 amino acids. The germline V and J ends were trimmed by 10 bases and 0 bases, with 18 bases remaining between them. MiXCR was run by TCRdb on the reads, yielding one entry per CDR3 protein. The table shows around 540,000 distinct CDR3 sequences, with 30% to 40% occurring only once. The sequence derives from a human donor in good health (CMV status not recorded). Some clones in this sample may be carry-over from other donors' samples. The chain has TRBV12-3 or TRBV12-4 and TRBJ2-2; D is possibly TRBD1 or TRBD2 (5 bases each). Sample: cultured PBMCs, taken from culture after CMV antigen stimulation. CDR3 DNA sequence: TGTGCCACCCGAGTTGTTCGGGGCACGAACACCGGGGAGCTGTTTTTT. Amino acids: CATRVVRGTNTGELFF.